This is a list of T cell receptor beta chains from one sample in a study of cytomegalovirus exposure and HLA in healthy donors. Clones were read by immunoSEQ multiplex PCR, and TCRdb kept only the in-frame ones, dropping some. Here the sample spans about 240,000 clones, about 86% being singletons. Sequencing was done on a sample of PBMCs. These receptors originate from a man aged 18 to 35 in good health and CMV-seronegative. Both conserved end residues are part of each CDR3. Each record gives: V gene, J gene, D gene, clone size, CDR3 DNA, CDR3 protein. The D gene is left open where the match is weak. A row's size may be missing; if present it is once, few, many or a size class.

v_gene: TRBV6-1
j_gene: TRBJ2-3
d_gene: -
abundance: -
CDR3nt: TGTGCCAGCAGCCCGCCCCGGTACACAGATACGCAGTATTTT
CDR3aa: CASSPPRYTDTQYF

v_gene: TRBV15
j_gene: TRBJ2-2
d_gene: -
abundance: -
CDR3nt: TGTGCCACCAGCAGAGCAGGACAGAACACCGGGGAGCTGTTTTTT
CDR3aa: CATSRAGQNTGELFF

v_gene: TRBV4-2
j_gene: TRBJ2-5
d_gene: TRBD2
abundance: -
CDR3nt: TGTGCCAGCAGCCAGCCTAGCGGGGGGCAAGAGACCCAGTACTTC
CDR3aa: CASSQPSGGQETQYF

v_gene: TRBV7-2
j_gene: TRBJ1-4
d_gene: -
abundance: -
CDR3nt: TGTGCCAGCAGCTTGCAGGGGCGAGCTAATGAAAAACTGTTTTTT
CDR3aa: CASSLQGRANEKLFF

v_gene: TRBV4-1
j_gene: TRBJ2-1
d_gene: -
abundance: -
CDR3nt: TGCGCCAGCAGCCTAGAGCCAGGGCCGTTGTACAATGAGCAGTTCTTC
CDR3aa: CASSLEPGPLYNEQFF

v_gene: TRBV7-9
j_gene: TRBJ1-5
d_gene: -
abundance: few
CDR3nt: TGTGCCAGCAGCTCCGACGCGGCCTGGGGCAATCAGCCCCAGCATTTT
CDR3aa: CASSSDAAWGNQPQHF

v_gene: TRBV18
j_gene: TRBJ2-6
d_gene: -
abundance: -
CDR3nt: TGTGCCAGCTCACCACCAGCCTGGGAGGTAGGGGCCAACGTCCTGACTTTC
CDR3aa: CASSPPAWEVGANVLTF

v_gene: TRBV28
j_gene: TRBJ2-7
d_gene: -
abundance: -
CDR3nt: TGTGTTCCAGGGAATAAGCAGTACTTC
CDR3aa: CVPGNKQYF

v_gene: TRBV7-2
j_gene: TRBJ2-7
d_gene: -
abundance: -
CDR3nt: TGTGCCAGCAGCTTAGGTCTGGTAGAATTTTACGAGCAGTACTTC
CDR3aa: CASSLGLVEFYEQYF

v_gene: TRBV2
j_gene: TRBJ1-4
d_gene: -
abundance: -
CDR3nt: TGTGCCAGCATCAGGCGAGGGGGTGAAAAACTGTTTTTT
CDR3aa: CASIRRGGEKLFF

v_gene: TRBV7-8
j_gene: TRBJ1-1
d_gene: -
abundance: -
CDR3nt: TGTGCCAGCAGCGCTCGCGGTTCCGGGGGAGCTTTCTTT
CDR3aa: CASSARGSGGAFF

v_gene: TRBV4-2
j_gene: TRBJ2-7
d_gene: TRBD2
abundance: few
CDR3nt: TGTGCCAGCAGCCAATGGACTAGCGGGAGGGGCGAGCAGTACTTC
CDR3aa: CASSQWTSGRGEQYF

v_gene: TRBV5-4
j_gene: TRBJ2-7
d_gene: -
abundance: -
CDR3nt: TGTGCCAGCAGCTCCGATGCGTCAAGTGGCTACGAGCAGTACTTC
CDR3aa: CASSSDASSGYEQYF

v_gene: TRBV6-6
j_gene: TRBJ2-7
d_gene: TRBD1
abundance: -
CDR3nt: TGTGCCAGCAGTTACAACAGGGGGGTGGACGAGCAGTACTTC
CDR3aa: CASSYNRGVDEQYF

v_gene: TRBV4-3
j_gene: TRBJ1-5
d_gene: -
abundance: -
CDR3nt: TGCGCCAGCAGCCCGGGACTCCAGAATCAGCCCCAGCATTTT
CDR3aa: CASSPGLQNQPQHF

v_gene: TRBV5-4
j_gene: TRBJ1-2
d_gene: -
abundance: -
CDR3nt: TGTGCCAGCAGCTTGACGGGGTCTCTTGGTGGCTACACCTTC
CDR3aa: CASSLTGSLGGYTF

v_gene: TRBV5-1
j_gene: TRBJ1-2
d_gene: -
abundance: -
CDR3nt: TGCGCCAGCAGCTTTAGCCAGACTAACTATGGCTACACCTTC
CDR3aa: CASSFSQTNYGYTF

v_gene: TRBV4-3
j_gene: TRBJ2-3
d_gene: -
abundance: once
CDR3nt: TGCGCCAGCAGCCAAGAGGGGGCCGGACTTTTCACAGATACGCAGTATTTT
CDR3aa: CASSQEGAGLFTDTQYF

v_gene: TRBV27
j_gene: TRBJ2-1
d_gene: TRBD2
abundance: -
CDR3nt: TGTGCCAGCAGTCCCATATCTAGCGGGAGGTGGCATGAGCAGTTCTTC
CDR3aa: CASSPISSGRWHEQFF

v_gene: TRBV5-4
j_gene: TRBJ2-7
d_gene: -
abundance: -
CDR3nt: TGTGCCAGCAGCTTGGGGTCGCCGGGTCTTACCTACGAGCAGTACTTC
CDR3aa: CASSLGSPGLTYEQYF

v_gene: TRBV5-1
j_gene: TRBJ1-3
d_gene: -
abundance: -
CDR3nt: TGCGCCAGCAGCTTGGAGCCTGGAGGCACCATATATTTT
CDR3aa: CASSLEPGGTIYF

v_gene: TRBV7-2
j_gene: TRBJ2-7
d_gene: TRBD1
abundance: few
CDR3nt: TGTGCCAGCAGCAAAGAGGGGGCCCCTGGATACGAGCAGTACTTC
CDR3aa: CASSKEGAPGYEQYF

v_gene: TRBV5-1
j_gene: TRBJ2-1
d_gene: -
abundance: -
CDR3nt: TGCGCCAGCAGCTTGACGCGAGGGGGACGCGAGCAGTTCTTC
CDR3aa: CASSLTRGGREQFF

v_gene: TRBV2
j_gene: TRBJ2-1
d_gene: TRBD1
abundance: -
CDR3nt: TGTGCCAGCAACAGGGACAGGAACAATGAGCAGTTCTTC
CDR3aa: CASNRDRNNEQFF

v_gene: TRBV28
j_gene: TRBJ1-1
d_gene: TRBD1
abundance: -
CDR3nt: TGTGCCAGCGTAGGACAGGCGAACACTGAAGCTTTCTTT
CDR3aa: CASVGQANTEAFF

v_gene: TRBV28
j_gene: TRBJ2-4
d_gene: TRBD2
abundance: -
CDR3nt: TGTGCCAGCAGTTCCAGTCTAGCGGGAGGACGGGACATTCAGTACTTC
CDR3aa: CASSSSLAGGRDIQYF

v_gene: TRBV2
j_gene: TRBJ1-2
d_gene: -
abundance: -
CDR3nt: TGTGCCAGCAGTTTCGGGGTATCAACTAACTATGGCTACACCTTC
CDR3aa: CASSFGVSTNYGYTF

v_gene: TRBV5-1
j_gene: TRBJ2-5
d_gene: -
abundance: -
CDR3nt: TGCGCCAGCAGCTTTAATTTAGAGACCCAGTACTTC
CDR3aa: CASSFNLETQYF

v_gene: TRBV7-2
j_gene: TRBJ2-1
d_gene: TRBD2
abundance: -
CDR3nt: TGTGCCAGCAGCCCAACTAGCGGGTTTTACAATGAGCAGTTCTTC
CDR3aa: CASSPTSGFYNEQFF

v_gene: TRBV7-2
j_gene: TRBJ2-2
d_gene: TRBD2
abundance: -
CDR3nt: TGTGCCAGCAGCTTAGCGCGGGGGGTAACCGGGGAGCTGTTTTTT
CDR3aa: CASSLARGVTGELFF

v_gene: TRBV7-9
j_gene: TRBJ1-3
d_gene: TRBD1
abundance: -
CDR3nt: TGTGCCAGCAGCCCTAGCGTCAGGGGGCCTGGAAACACCATATATTTT
CDR3aa: CASSPSVRGPGNTIYF

v_gene: TRBV7-9
j_gene: TRBJ2-2
d_gene: TRBD2
abundance: -
CDR3nt: TGTGCCAGCACCTCGGGAGGAGGGGCCGGGGAGCTGTTTTTT
CDR3aa: CASTSGGGAGELFF

v_gene: TRBV5-1
j_gene: TRBJ2-7
d_gene: -
abundance: -
CDR3nt: TGCGCCAGCAGCCCGGCCGAGGTCACCTACGAGCAGTACTTC
CDR3aa: CASSPAEVTYEQYF

v_gene: TRBV5-4
j_gene: TRBJ2-7
d_gene: TRBD2
abundance: -
CDR3nt: TGTGCCAGCAGCTCTCGGGTTAGCGGGGGTGACGAGCAGTACTTC
CDR3aa: CASSSRVSGGDEQYF

v_gene: TRBV28
j_gene: TRBJ1-4
d_gene: TRBD1
abundance: -
CDR3nt: TGTGCCAGCAGTTCACCGGACAGGGGGTACGAAAAACTGTTTTTT
CDR3aa: CASSSPDRGYEKLFF

v_gene: TRBV7-2
j_gene: TRBJ2-5
d_gene: TRBD2
abundance: -
CDR3nt: TGTGCCAGCAGTTTTTGGCTAGCGGGAGGCCACCGCGGTGGGACCCAGTACTTC
CDR3aa: CASSFWLAGGHRGGTQYF

v_gene: TRBV6-5
j_gene: TRBJ2-3
d_gene: -
abundance: -
CDR3nt: TGTGCCAGCAGTTCCAGGGGTTGGGGCACAGATACGCAGTATTTT
CDR3aa: CASSSRGWGTDTQYF

v_gene: TRBV28
j_gene: TRBJ2-1
d_gene: -
abundance: -
CDR3nt: TGTGCCAGCAGTCCCAGGGTAAGCTACAATGAGCAGTTCTTC
CDR3aa: CASSPRVSYNEQFF

v_gene: TRBV7-9
j_gene: TRBJ2-1
d_gene: -
abundance: -
CDR3nt: TGTGCCAGCAGCCCAAACCCTGGGCAACCCCCCTACAATGAGCAGTTCTTC
CDR3aa: CASSPNPGQPPYNEQFF

v_gene: TRBV29-1
j_gene: TRBJ2-4
d_gene: TRBD1
abundance: few
CDR3nt: TGCAGCGCCTCAGGGACAGGGTTGAACATTCAGTACTTC
CDR3aa: CSASGTGLNIQYF

v_gene: TRBV28
j_gene: TRBJ1-2
d_gene: -
abundance: -
CDR3nt: TGTGCCAGCAGTTTAAACTCCAGGTACGGCTACACCTTC
CDR3aa: CASSLNSRYGYTF

v_gene: TRBV6-6
j_gene: TRBJ2-3
d_gene: -
abundance: -
CDR3nt: TGTGCCAGCCGGGTCACAGATACGCAGTATTTT
CDR3aa: CASRVTDTQYF

v_gene: TRBV6-1
j_gene: TRBJ2-7
d_gene: TRBD2
abundance: -
CDR3nt: TGTGCCAGCAGTGAACTAGCGGGATTGTCCGAGCAGTACTTC
CDR3aa: CASSELAGLSEQYF

v_gene: TRBV9
j_gene: TRBJ2-3
d_gene: -
abundance: -
CDR3nt: TGTGCCAGCAGCGTAGGGCAGGGGACAGATACGCAGTATTTT
CDR3aa: CASSVGQGTDTQYF

v_gene: TRBV7-9
j_gene: TRBJ2-1
d_gene: TRBD1
abundance: -
CDR3nt: TGTGCCAGCAGCCCGCTGACAGGGTTATCCTACAATGAGCAGTTCTTC
CDR3aa: CASSPLTGLSYNEQFF

v_gene: TRBV5-4
j_gene: TRBJ2-6
d_gene: -
abundance: -
CDR3nt: TGTGCCAGCAGCCCGTTCTCTGGGGCCAACGTCCTGACTTTC
CDR3aa: CASSPFSGANVLTF

v_gene: TRBV5-1
j_gene: TRBJ2-3
d_gene: -
abundance: -
CDR3nt: TGCGCCAGCAGCTTGGCGGCAGGGGAAGATACGCAGTATTTT
CDR3aa: CASSLAAGEDTQYF